These 26 T cell receptor beta chains were all obtained from the same sample, sequenced in a study of T cells in localized non-small cell lung cancer. Clones were read by immunoSEQ multiplex PCR, and TCRdb kept only the in-frame ones, dropping some. The sample contains roughly 1,500 clones, almost 40% of which appear only once. Sequenced here: lung tumor tissue, sampled before any cancer treatment. The source of these receptors is a woman aged 35-75 years with stage II squamous cell lung carcinoma.

The chain has TRBV11-3 and TRBJ1-2; D remains ambiguous. Deletions cut 0 bases from V and 7 bases from J, with 12 bases between. Germline loops: CDR1 SGHNT, CDR2 YENEEA. The CDR3 totals 14 residues. The CDR3 protein is CASSLDRFMSGYTF. CDR3 nucleotide sequence: TGTGCCAGCAGCTTAGACAGGTTTATGAGTGGCTACACCTTC.

The chain employs TRBV29-1 and TRBJ1-2, with D possibly matching TRBD1 (5 bases). The CDR3 has 12 residues. Germline CDR1 SQVTM, CDR2 ANQGSEA. Trimming took off 4 bases at V and 3 bases at J, with 9 bases between the two ends. Here the CDR3 DNA reads TGCAGCGTTGCGCAGGGTGACTATGGCTACACCTTC. Its translation is CSVAQGDYGYTF.

V gene TRBV19 combines with J gene TRBJ1-5; no clear D gene. From germline, CDR1 is LNHDA and CDR2 SQIVND (reference sequence). V lost 5 bases, J lost 0 bases, and 8 bases lay in between. This CDR3 is built from 14 residues. The CDR3 DNA is TGTGCCAGTAGTCCCCAGTATAGCAATCAGCCCCAGCATTTT. It is translated as CASSPQYSNQPQHF.

The genes are TRBV7-4 and TRBJ2-7; TRBD1 matches at 7 bases. Germline V gene lookup returns CDR1 SGHVT and CDR2 SQSDAQ. The J segment lost 6 bases and the V segment lost 5 bases, leaving 7 bases of the junction unmatched. The CDR3 has 13 residues. The CDR3, as DNA: TGTGCCAGCAGCCGGACAGGCGAGGGCGAGCAGTACTTC. This codes for CASSRTGEGEQYF.

The chain recombines TRBV19 with TRBJ2-7, with D perhaps assigned TRBD1 or TRBD2 (5 bases each). V shed 4 bases and J shed 0 bases, with 13 bases lying between them. The CDR3 is 15 amino acids. The germline V gene has CDR1 LNHDA and CDR2 SQIVND (reference sequence). CDR3 DNA sequence: TGTGCCAGTAGTAGCCAGGGAGCGAGCTCCTACGAGCAGTACTTC. Its translation is CASSSQGASSYEQYF.

This clone was seen only a few times. The chain recombines TRBV11-3 with TRBJ2-1, with D tentatively TRBD2 (6 bases). Germline V gene sequence: CDR1 SGHNT, CDR2 YENEEA. The V end was cut by 5 bases, the J end by 6 bases, with 14 bases between. The CDR3 covers 14 residues. Here the CDR3 reads CASSPRRDGNEQFF. CDR3 bases: TGTGCCAGCAGCCCTAGGCGGGACGGCAATGAGCAGTTCTTC.

This clone has a handful of counts. This chain uses TRBV11-3 with TRBJ1-3; weak D call: TRBD1 (6 bases). The CDR3 length is 14 residues. Deletions cut 3 bases from V and 6 bases from J, with 12 bases between. CDR1 and CDR2 (germline): SGHNT, YENEEA. CDR3 nucleotides: TGTGCCAGCAGCTTGGGGACACTGCAAAACACCATATATTTT. It is translated as CASSLGTLQNTIYF. Drawing the rest from reference TRBV11-3 and TRBJ1-3, the complete variable domain is EAGVVQSPRYKIIEKKQPVAFWCNPISGHNTLYWYLQNLGQGPELLIRYENEEAVDDSQLPKDRFSAERLKGVDSTLKIQPAELGDSAVYLCASSLGTLQNTIYFGEGSWLTVV.

The V call is TRBV11-3, the J call TRBJ2-1, with D possibly matching TRBD2 (8 bases). This CDR3 has 19 amino acids. Germline V gene lookup returns CDR1 SGHNT and CDR2 YENEEA. Trimming stripped 4 bases from V and 4 bases from J, with 26 bases between. The CDR3, as DNA: TGTGCCAGCAGCTCTCCGGGACAGCCCCTCAGCGGGGGTTACAATGAGCAGTTCTTC. Translating it yields CASSSPGQPLSGGYNEQFF.

The genes are TRBV14 and TRBJ1-1; maybe TRBD1 (5 bases). Germline CDR1 is SGHDN and CDR2 is FVKESK. V lost 1 base and J 4 bases, leaving 19 bases between the germline ends. The CDR3 has 17 amino acids. The CDR3, as DNA: TGTGCCAGCAGCCAAGCGAGGACAATCCGCGGGTTCACTGAAGCTTTCTTT. It specifies CASSQARTIRGFTEAFF. Looking up the rest from reference TRBV14 and TRBJ1-1 gives the full variable domain: EAGVTQFPSHSVIEKGQTVTLRCDPISGHDNLYWYRRVMGKEIKFLLHFVKESKQDESGMPNNRFLAERTGGTYSTLKVQPAELEDSGVYFCASSQARTIRGFTEAFFGQGTRLTVV.

The chain couples TRBV19 to TRBJ2-1; D possibly corresponds to TRBD2 (5 bases). Germline V gene data show CDR1 as LNHDA and CDR2 as SQIVND (reference sequence). The CDR3 extends over 13 amino acids. The ends were cut back, 1 base at V and 10 bases at J, with 11 bases in the middle. CDR3 in DNA: TGTGCCAGTAGTATAGTAGGAGGAGTAGAGCAGTTCTTC. Protein product: CASSIVGGVEQFF.

This rearrangement joins TRBV28 to TRBJ1-4; D might be TRBD1 (5 bases). This CDR3 contains 14 residues. V was cut by 8 bases and J by 7 bases, with 17 bases left in between. Germline CDR1 is MDHEN and CDR2 is SYDVKM. CDR3 protein: CASWSGSRAEKLFF. CDR3 DNA: TGTGCCAGCTGGTCAGGGAGTCGGGCTGAAAAACTGTTTTTT.

The rearrangement joins TRBV11-3 to TRBJ2-3; D is possibly TRBD2 (5 bases). The CDR3 is 17 residues long. Trimming removed 2 bases from V and 1 base from J, with 16 bases in between. Germline assignment: CDR1 SGHNT and CDR2 YENEEA. The CDR3 protein is CASSLRRWAKGTDTQYF. The DNA of the CDR3 is TGTGCCAGCAGCTTACGGAGGTGGGCGAAGGGCACAGATACGCAGTATTTT.

This clone is deemed large. V and J are TRBV19 and TRBJ2-2, with 10 bases that match TRBD2. This CDR3 contains 16 residues. The V segment lost 3 bases and the J segment 4 bases; nucleotides outside the gene matches: 5. CDR1 and CDR2 from the germline V gene are LNHDA and SQIVND (reference sequence). DNA of the CDR3: TGTGCCAGTAGTATTACTAGCGGGATTCTCACCGGGGAGCTGTTTTTT. This translates into CASSITSGILTGELFF.

The chain carries TRBV28 and TRBJ2-7; TRBD2 aligns across 10 bases. Germline V CDR1 and CDR2: MDHEN, SYDVKM. The CDR3 loop spans 13 amino acids. The junction had 3 bases not matched to a gene; V was cut back by 8 bases and J by 2 bases. As DNA, the CDR3 is TGTGCCAGCGCGGGACTAGCGCCCTACGAGCAGTACTTC. Protein sequence: CASAGLAPYEQYF.

CDR3 sequence reads: CASSPSEGGSGANVLTF. Here the CDR3 DNA reads TGTGCCAGCAGCCCCTCGGAGGGAGGCTCTGGGGCCAACGTCCTGACTTTC. The chain recombines TRBV6-8 with TRBJ2-6; D may be TRBD2 (6 bases). The CDR3 length is 17 residues. Germline CDR1 and CDR2: MNHGY and SAAAGT. Deletions cut 6 bases from V and 0 bases from J, with 15 bases between.

The V gene is TRBV18, the J gene TRBJ1-1; 9 bases match TRBD1. CDR3 size: 15 residues. The junction had 6 bases not matched to a gene; V was cut back by 4 bases and J by 3 bases. Germline V gene data show CDR1 as KGHSH and CDR2 as LQKENI. CDR3 amino acids: CASSLKTGGDTEAFF. The CDR3 bases are TGTGCCAGCTCACTAAAGACAGGGGGTGACACTGAAGCTTTCTTT. The variable domain in full, completed from reference TRBV18 and TRBJ1-1, reads NAGVMQNPRHLVRRRGQEARLRCSPMKGHSHVYWYRQLPEEGLKFMVYLQKENIIDESGMPKERFSAEFPKEGPSILRIQQVVRGDSAAYFCASSLKTGGDTEAFFGQGTRLTVV.

The V and J genes are TRBV19 and TRBJ2-1, with TRBD1 matching over 7 bases. This CDR3 comprises 12 residues. Germline CDR1 reads LNHDA; CDR2 reads SQIVND (reference sequence). Trimming took 8 bases from V and 12 from J; bases not matched to a gene: 10. The CDR3 region is CASGYDRATQFF. The CDR3 bases are TGTGCCAGTGGGTACGACAGGGCTACGCAGTTCTTC.

This chain joins TRBV30 and TRBJ1-3, with no clear D. Germline lookup yields CDR1 GTSNPN and CDR2 SVGIG (reference sequence). This CDR3 is 15 amino acids long. The germline V and J ends were trimmed by 2 bases and 1 base, with 12 bases remaining between them. CDR3 nucleotides: TGTGCCTGGAGTCAGACGTCCCGGTCTGGAAACACCATATATTTT. It codes for CAWSQTSRSGNTIYF.

The chain is built from TRBV11-3 and TRBJ1-4, with a tentative D call TRBD1 (5 bases). Germline CDR1 reads SGHNT; CDR2 reads YENEEA. Trimming shortened V by 4 bases and J by 4 bases, and 19 bases separated the two germline ends. This CDR3 spans 17 amino acids. Here the CDR3 reads CASSSWASGRHNEKLFF. The DNA of the CDR3 is TGTGCCAGCAGCTCGTGGGCTTCGGGACGCCATAATGAAAAACTGTTTTTT.

This clone came up a few times. The chain recombines TRBV2 with TRBJ1-2; 7 positions agree with TRBD1. The CDR3 covers 12 residues. With V trimmed by 10 bases and J by 4 bases, 6 bases remained unmatched. Looked up from germline, CDR1 is SNHLY and CDR2 is FYNNEI. In DNA, the CDR3 is TGTGCCATCGACAGGGTAGCCTATGGCTACACCTTC. Translation: CAIDRVAYGYTF.

This chain links TRBV19 with TRBJ1-4; D gene unclear. The germline V gene has CDR1 LNHDA and CDR2 SQIVND (reference sequence). The CDR3 loop spans 14 amino acids. The germline V and J ends were trimmed by 2 bases and 5 bases, with 9 bases remaining between them. The CDR3 nucleotides read TGTGCCAGTAGTATATCCGGAAACAATGAAAAACTGTTTTTT. This sequence encodes CASSISGNNEKLFF. The whole variable domain, remainder taken from reference TRBV19 and TRBJ1-4, is DGGITQSPKYLFRKEGQNVTLSCEQNLNHDAMYWYRQDPGQGLRLIYYSQIVNDFQKGDIAEGYSVSREKKESFPLTVTSAQKNPTAFYLCASSISGNNEKLFFGSGTQLSVL.

The genes are TRBV19 and TRBJ1-1; D gene uncertain. The germline V gene encodes CDR1 LNHDA and CDR2 SQIVND (reference sequence). This CDR3 comprises 13 residues. Trimming left V 1 base short and J 7 bases short, with 10 bases between. The CDR3 DNA follows: TGTGCCAGTAGTATAGTGTCCGGCGGTGAAGCTTTCTTT. As protein: CASSIVSGGEAFF. The full variable domain, with the rest looked up from reference TRBV19 and TRBJ1-1, is DGGITQSPKYLFRKEGQNVTLSCEQNLNHDAMYWYRQDPGQGLRLIYYSQIVNDFQKGDIAEGYSVSREKKESFPLTVTSAQKNPTAFYLCASSIVSGGEAFFGQGTRLTVV.

The chain recombines TRBV29-1 with TRBJ2-2, with 8 bases that match TRBD1. The CDR3 spans 13 residues. Germline CDR1 and CDR2: SQVTM and ANQGSEA. The trim removed 6 bases at V and 4 bases at J, leaving 4 bases unmatched. The CDR3 here is CSVNRGSTGELFF. For the CDR3, the DNA is TGCAGCGTAAACAGGGGGAGCACCGGGGAGCTGTTTTTT.

This clone was picked up a small number of times. The chain combines TRBV11-3 with TRBJ2-7, with 10 bases matching TRBD1. CDR1 is SGHNT, CDR2 YENEEA, per germline. This CDR3 comprises 15 residues. V lost 2 bases, J lost 1 base, and 2 bases stayed unmatched. CDR3 sequence: CASSLQGQGSYEQYF. In nucleotides, the CDR3 is TGTGCCAGCAGCTTACAGGGACAGGGGTCCTACGAGCAGTACTTC.

This clone has only a few counts. V usage is TRBV11-3 and J usage is TRBJ2-3; D gene ambiguous. Germline CDR1 is SGHNT and CDR2 is YENEEA. V lost 3 bases and J 3 bases, leaving 10 bases between the germline ends. The CDR3 extends over 14 amino acids. The CDR3 loop is CASSLGGSTDTQYF. The CDR3 DNA follows: TGTGCCAGCAGCTTGGGCGGATCAACAGATACGCAGTATTTT.

This clone appeared a single time. This chain connects TRBV28 to TRBJ2-6; no firm D call. CDR3 length equals 17 residues. V lost 5 bases and J 0 bases, leaving 14 bases between the germline ends. Germline assignment: CDR1 MDHEN and CDR2 SYDVKM. CDR3 coding DNA: TGTGCCAGCAGTCACATAAGGACGACCTCTGGGGCCAACGTCCTGACTTTC. Translation: CASSHIRTTSGANVLTF.